This TCR beta chain is drawn from a study of cytomegalovirus exposure and HLA in healthy donors. Study context: Prior work identified around 120 million unique TCR beta sequences in 150 million to 200 million T cells.

The PCR used 60 Vbeta and 13 Jbeta primers. Libraries were prepared by immunoSEQ multiplex PCR; TCRdb keeps only in-frame clonotypes and omits some of them. Of around 130,000 clones in the sample, around 79% were seen once. A word on this clone: Its antigen is still unknown.

General study findings and limits: It emerged from a later analysis that several of the most significant clusters appeared to be linked to common viral pathogens. Excluded were some V segments that proved indistinguishable, including TRBV6-2 and TRBV6-3. Prediction of most subjects' HLA-A and HLA-B alleles by TCR beta sequences was reportedly accurate.

CDR3 length equals 14 residues. Per germline, CDR1 MNHEY and CDR2 SMNVEV (reference sequence). V was shortened by 5 bases and J by 5 bases, with 10 bases between the two germline ends. The origin of this receptor is a woman aged 18-30 years in good health and CMV-seronegative. The sequencing input was PBMCs. The rearrangement uses TRBV27 and TRBJ1-6; no definite D call. The CDR3, as DNA: TGTGCCAGCAGTGTAGATGGGCATAATTCACCCCTCCACTTT. Translated: CASSVDGHNSPLHF.